These 10 T cell receptor beta chains were sequenced from one sample in a study of blood T cell repertoires in COVID-19. The repertoire was sequenced with immunoSEQ multiplex PCR; TCRdb's copy has only in-frame clones and lacks some. This sample carries under 200,000 clones, under 85% of them seen once, and the ten largest clones take approximately 3.7%. Sequenced input: peripheral blood. The receptors derive from a woman aged 80 or over with acute or convalescent COVID-19.

The genes are TRBV27 and TRBJ2-1; D is perhaps TRBD2 (6 bases). This CDR3 comprises 15 residues. V lost 5 bases to trimming and J lost 5 bases, with 16 bases between them. CDR1 and CDR2 (germline): MNHEY, SMNVEV (reference sequence). CDR3 sequence reads: CASSKLRAGNNEQFF. CDR3 DNA sequence: TGTGCCAGCAGTAAACTCCGAGCGGGCAACAATGAGCAGTTCTTC.

In its sample, this clone was seen a few times. The gene calls are TRBV18 and TRBJ1-2; TRBD1 agrees at 7 bases. In germline, CDR1 is KGHSH, CDR2 LQKENI. V was clipped by 5 bases and J by 2 bases; unmatched bases: 20. The CDR3 is 19 residues long. CDR3: CASSDRDKLTSLQNYGYTF. CDR3 nucleotide sequence: TGTGCCAGCTCAGACAGGGACAAGTTAACGAGCCTTCAAAACTATGGCTACACCTTC. Drawing the rest from reference TRBV18 and TRBJ1-2, the complete variable domain is NAGVMQNPRHLVRRRGQEARLRCSPMKGHSHVYWYRQLPEEGLKFMVYLQKENIIDESGMPKERFSAEFPKEGPSILRIQQVVRGDSAAYFCASSDRDKLTSLQNYGYTFGSGTRLTVV.

The genes are TRBV27 and TRBJ1-2, with 8 bases matching TRBD1. Germline lookup yields CDR1 MNHEY and CDR2 SMNVEV (reference sequence). The CDR3 is 15 amino acids. The V gene end was trimmed by 6 bases and the J gene end by 5 bases; junction bases not matched to a gene: 11. CDR3 in amino acids: CASRGTGNGVYGYTF. The CDR3 coding sequence is TGTGCCAGCAGAGGGACAGGCAACGGCGTTTATGGCTACACCTTC.

This clone came up once. The V and J genes are TRBV5-1 and TRBJ2-7, with D tentatively TRBD1 (7 bases). Trimming removed 6 bases from V and 0 bases from J, with 22 bases in between. From germline, CDR1 is SGHRS and CDR2 YFSETQ. There are 17 residues in the CDR3. CDR3 residues: CASTAWVRQGLSYEQYF. The CDR3 nucleotides are TGCGCCAGCACCGCGTGGGTAAGACAGGGACTCTCCTACGAGCAGTACTTC.

The chain is built from TRBV9 and TRBJ2-3; perhaps TRBD2 as D (6 bases). Germline V lookup: CDR1 SGDLS, CDR2 YYNGEE. The germline V and J ends were trimmed by 5 bases and 0 bases, with 13 bases remaining between them. This CDR3 comprises 15 residues. CDR3: CASSRRTTSTDTQYF. The CDR3 DNA reads as TGTGCCAGCAGTCGTAGGACTACTAGCACAGATACGCAGTATTTT.

The chain links TRBV19 to TRBJ2-7; D might be TRBD2 (6 bases). Deletions cut 3 bases from V and 6 bases from J, with 18 bases between. CDR1 LNHDA and CDR2 SQIVND come from the germline V gene (reference sequence). The CDR3 covers 15 residues. Written as DNA, the CDR3 is TGTGCCAGTAGTATCCCACTAGCAGGGAGTACCGAGCAGTACTTC. Translated: CASSIPLAGSTEQYF.

The chain carries TRBV5-1 and TRBJ2-1, with D perhaps TRBD2 (7 bases). The CDR3 is 18 amino acids. The germline V gene encodes CDR1 SGHRS and CDR2 YFSETQ. Between the trimmed V and J ends, which lost 4 bases and 5 bases, there was a span of 25 bases. CDR3 region: CASSISRAGARTDNEQFF. The CDR3 DNA follows: TGCGCCAGCAGCATCTCTAGGGCGGGGGCAAGGACCGACAATGAGCAGTTCTTC.

The V call is TRBV29-1, the J call TRBJ1-1; D remains unclear. Trimming stripped 7 bases from V and 2 bases from J, with 11 bases between. The CDR3 has 12 residues. Germline V CDR1 and CDR2: SQVTM, ANQGSEA. This CDR3 is CSALEKNTEAFF. In DNA form, the CDR3 reads TGCAGCGCTCTAGAGAAAAACACTGAAGCTTTCTTT.

This clone has just one count. The J gene is TRBJ2-3, the V gene TRBV7-9; 9 nucleotides line up with TRBD2. This CDR3 region has 19 residues. Germline assignment: CDR1 SEHNR and CDR2 FQNEAQ (reference sequence). After removal of 5 bases from V and 7 bases from J, the junction contained 22 bases not matched to a gene. In nucleotides, the CDR3 is TGTGCCAGCAGCCCAAGGTTTTCTAGCGGGGAGCCCTCTGTAAATACGCAGTATTTT. Its protein product is CASSPRFSSGEPSVNTQYF.

The rearrangement joins TRBV5-5 to TRBJ2-3, with D possibly being TRBD1 (6 bases). The germline CDR1 and CDR2 sequences are SGHKS and YYEKEE (reference sequence). The CDR3 is 14 residues long. V lost 4 bases, J lost 0 bases, and 9 bases lay in between. CDR3 in amino acids: CASSGGASTDTQYF. DNA for the CDR3: TGTGCCAGCAGCGGGGGCGCGAGCACAGATACGCAGTATTTT.